The TCR beta chain under discussion was sequenced for a study of T-cell reconstitution after alpha-beta-depleted transplantation in children. Whole-study results and caveats: When one year had passed after transplant, most T-cell counts and diversity came from newly produced T cells.

Deletions cut 6 bases from V and 0 bases from J, with 11 bases between. The CDR3 has 15 amino acids. Germline lookup yields CDR1 MNHNS and CDR2 SASEGT. Preparing the TCRbeta library involved the use of unique molecular identifiers. TCRdb re-called the PCR reads through MiXCR, storing one row per CDR3 protein. The sample lists a few hundred thousand distinct CDR3 sequences, about 25% occurring once. Turning to this clonotype: Its antigen remains unknown.

The receptor comes from a girl under 10 years old with Fanconi anemia, due to receive a stem cell transplant. The chain has TRBV6-1 and TRBJ2-2; D gene uncertain. The sample in question was PBMCs, obtained before TCRalphabeta/CD19-depleted stem cell transplant. CDR3 bases: TGTGCCAGCAGGCGTAGCATCTCGAACACCGGGGAGCTGTTTTTT. Translated, it gives CASRRSISNTGELFF.